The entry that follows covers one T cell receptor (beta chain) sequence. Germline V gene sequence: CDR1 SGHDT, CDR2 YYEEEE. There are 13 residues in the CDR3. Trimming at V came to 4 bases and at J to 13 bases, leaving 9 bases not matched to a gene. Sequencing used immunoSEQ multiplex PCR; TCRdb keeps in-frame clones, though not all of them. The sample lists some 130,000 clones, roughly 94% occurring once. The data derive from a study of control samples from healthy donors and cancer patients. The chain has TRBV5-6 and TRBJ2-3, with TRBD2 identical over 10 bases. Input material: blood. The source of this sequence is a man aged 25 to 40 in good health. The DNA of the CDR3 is TGTGCCAGCAGCGGCCTAAGCGGGGGGGCGGAGTATTTT. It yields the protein CASSGLSGGAEYF.